This T cell receptor beta chain is from a study of blood T cell repertoires in COVID-19 (dated by TCRdb to the early 2020s). In the study overall: The collaborator samples originated in the United States, Italy and Spain and spanned the acute and convalescent phases of COVID-19. Deeply sampled blood TCRbeta repertoires from subjects exposed to, actively infected with, or recovered from COVID-19 were included in the dataset. The repertoires were made available in a free public database intended to serve as a resource for research on the immune response to SARS-CoV-2. HLA class I and class II types, where available, came from metadata supplied by the sample provider rather than from assay-based typing. The samples were drawn from two sources: the first 160 participants of the ongoing ImmuneRACE study, and 950 to 1,500 subjects contributed by 6 global collaborators. The sample metadata nearly always contained a de-identified subject ID, COVID-19 status, age in years and sex. The material from the prospective study consisted of cDNA or gDNA derived from T cells, B-cell-depleted T cells, or PBMCs.

Samples from volunteer blood donors who had recovered from COVID-19 were contributed by a second Seattle source. The collaborating institutions used their own protocols to collect whole blood in K2EDTA tubes. For TCRbeta analysis, collaborators shipped samples in one of three forms: frozen whole blood, isolated PBMCs, or DNA extracted from either of those sample types. The paper as a whole reports these results and caveats: The amount of clinical and demographic metadata varied by source and participant and was provided uncurated.

A word on this clone: Its target antigen remains unknown. No base quality values were provided; no much bigger clone lies one nucleotide off.

The immunoSEQ Assay, a bias-controlled multiplex PCR, was used to amplify TCRbeta CDR3 regions from genomic DNA. The paper's data handling went like this. The number of nucleated cells in each sample was estimated by amplification of reference gene primers within the assay. To quantify the absolute abundance of each unique TCRbeta CDR3 rearrangement, sequence reads were collapsed and filtered. For each sample, productive Simpson clonality was calculated by taking the square root of Simpson's diversity index across productive rearrangements. In TCRdb, the immuneACCESS table is reduced to in-frame sequences with V and J assigned. These tables do not hold every clone; where another copy was compared, an unresolved V gene accounts for under half, and the others remain unexplained. V and J calls and clone size come straight from that table; D and trimming were deduced from the DNA. The sample includes about 220,000 clones, with approximately 81% observed a single time. The biggest ten clones account for about 3% of the sample.

CDR1 is given as MNHNY and CDR2 as SVGAGI, both from the germline V gene (reference sequence). Taken from cysteine to phenylalanine, the CDR3 has 15 residues. Of all the DNA, just the CDR3 is kept, 45 bases in frame from base 1. Trimming accounts for 6 bases at V and 3 bases at J, while the number of junction bases matched to no gene is 7. This receptor chain uses TRBV6-6 and TRBJ1-5; 8 nucleotides in the junction match TRBD1. Sequencing was done on a sample of peripheral blood. This TCR derives from a man aged 45-65 years who had recovered from COVID-19. The CDR3 reads CASREGQAINQPQHF. The DNA sequence is given as TGTGCCAGCAGAGAGGGACAGGCGATCAATCAGCCCCAGCATTTT.